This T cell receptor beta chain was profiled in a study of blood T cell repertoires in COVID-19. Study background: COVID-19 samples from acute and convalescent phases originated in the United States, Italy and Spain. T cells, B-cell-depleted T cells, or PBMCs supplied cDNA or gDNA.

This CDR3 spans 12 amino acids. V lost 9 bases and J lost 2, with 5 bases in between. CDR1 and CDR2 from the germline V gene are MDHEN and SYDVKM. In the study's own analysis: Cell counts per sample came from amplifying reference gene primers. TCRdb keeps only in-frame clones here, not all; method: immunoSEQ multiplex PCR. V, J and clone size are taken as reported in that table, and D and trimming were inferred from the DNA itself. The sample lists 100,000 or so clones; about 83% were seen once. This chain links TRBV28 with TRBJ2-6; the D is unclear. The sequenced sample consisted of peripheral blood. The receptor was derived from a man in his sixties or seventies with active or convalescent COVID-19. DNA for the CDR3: TGTGCCAGTCACACTGGGGCCAACGTCCTGACTTTC. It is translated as CASHTGANVLTF.